These 28 T cell receptor beta chains came from one sample sequenced in a study of synovial regulatory T cells in juvenile arthritis. Profiling relied on immunoSEQ multiplex PCR, and the TCRdb table lists in-frame clones only, not all of them. This sample's table reports approximately 9,800 clones. The sequenced sample consisted of Treg cells from blood. Regarding subset: remaining (HLA-DR-negative) circulating blood Treg cells. Source of these receptors: a donor aged 2-35 years with juvenile idiopathic arthritis.

The chain links TRBV19 to TRBJ1-2; TCRdb calls TRBD1, which cannot be checked without DNA. From germline, CDR1 is LNHDA and CDR2 SQIVND (reference sequence). This CDR3 is built from 15 residues. No DNA is given. The CDR3 reads CASSMPGAANYGYTF.

The chain couples TRBV10-3 to TRBJ2-3; TCRdb gives TRBD2 as the D gene, but with no DNA this cannot be confirmed. The CDR3 consists of 14 residues. No DNA sequence was recorded. Germline lookup yields CDR1 ENHRY and CDR2 SYGVKD. The CDR3: CAISGGAYLDTQYF.

The chain carries TRBV10-3 and TRBJ2-7; TCRdb proposes TRBD1, but this gene call is untestable without DNA. The CDR3 has 12 amino acids. No DNA accompanies this entry. Germline CDR1 is ENHRY and CDR2 is SYGVKD. The CDR3 is CAISVQGYEQYF.

The chain carries TRBV5-1 and TRBJ2-7; absent DNA, TCRdb's TRBD1 call cannot be checked. CDR3 length equals 14 residues. No DNA sequence is on record. Germline values: CDR1 SGHRS, CDR2 YFSETQ. Here the CDR3 reads CASSPLQQGYEQYF.

The V call is TRBV5-1, the J call TRBJ2-3; TCRdb reports TRBD2, a call that lacks DNA to check it against. From germline, CDR1 is SGHRS and CDR2 YFSETQ. The CDR3 is 14 residues long. Only the protein sequence is given. CDR3 sequence: CASKLAGGPDTQYF.

The CDR3 reads CASSPRGGYGYTF. The rearrangement uses TRBV5-6 and TRBJ1-2. This CDR3 has 13 amino acids. There is no recorded DNA. CDR1 is SGHDT, CDR2 YYEEEE, per germline.

This chain connects TRBV6-5 to TRBJ1-6. Germline loops: CDR1 MNHEY, CDR2 SVGAGI. The CDR3 consists of 13 residues. DNA was not recorded. CDR3 region: CASSRRRDTPLHF.

This rearrangement joins TRBV6-5 to TRBJ2-7; TCRdb outputs TRBD2, but without DNA this stays unchecked. CDR3 length: 14 residues. The protein alone is recorded here. Germline-derived CDR1 and CDR2 are MNHEY and SVGAGI. CDR3 region: CASSRLAGVHEQYF.

V gene TRBV5-1 combines with J gene TRBJ2-2; TCRdb returns TRBD1, unconfirmable since there is no DNA. This CDR3 spans 16 amino acids. Only the protein sequence is given. Per the germline V gene, CDR1 is SGHRS and CDR2 is YFSETQ. The CDR3 loop reads CASSRSGTSNTGELFF. The entire variable domain, with the rest obtained from reference TRBV5-1 and TRBJ2-2, is as follows: KAGVTQTPRYLIKTRGQQVTLSCSPISGHRSVSWYQQTPGQGLQFLFEYFSETQRNKGNFPGRFSGRQFSNSRSEMNVSTLELGDSALYLCASSRSGTSNTGELFFGEGSRLTVL.

The J gene is TRBJ2-5, the V gene TRBV18; TCRdb names TRBD1, which stays unverified in the absence of DNA. This CDR3 is built from 14 residues. The DNA is unrecorded. The germline CDR1 and CDR2 sequences are KGHSH and LQKENI. The CDR3 reads CASSRANVQETQYF.

The chain combines TRBV9 with TRBJ2-1. This CDR3 comprises 14 residues. No DNA is recorded. Germline V CDR1 and CDR2: SGDLS, YYNGEE. Here the CDR3 reads CASSVSPRYNEQFF. The full variable domain, in which reference TRBV9 and TRBJ2-1 provide the parts outside the CDR3, is DSGVTQTPKHLITATGQRVTLRCSPRSGDLSVYWYQQSLDQGLQFLIQYYNGEERAKGNILERFSAQQFPDLHSELNLSSLELGDSALYFCASSVSPRYNEQFFGPGTRLTVL.

This sequence joins TRBV29-1 and TRBJ2-3; TCRdb calls TRBD1, which cannot be checked without DNA. The germline CDR1 and CDR2 sequences are SQVTM and ANQGSEA. This CDR3 has 14 residues. No coding sequence is recorded. The CDR3 region is CSVELGQGPDTQYF.

V gene TRBV28 combines with J gene TRBJ2-5; TCRdb's assignment of TRBD1 cannot be checked, as there is no DNA. The germline CDR1 and CDR2 sequences are MDHEN and SYDVKM. The CDR3 runs to 14 residues. Nucleotide data are not available. This CDR3 is CASSSTGVSETQYF.

This sequence joins TRBV6-5 and TRBJ1-2. The V gene's germline CDR1 is MNHEY and CDR2 SVGAGI. This CDR3 spans 13 amino acids. The entry carries no DNA sequence. The CDR3 reads CATQFGGVGGYTF.

The chain joins TRBV18 to TRBJ2-7; TCRdb gives TRBD2 as the D gene, but with no DNA this cannot be confirmed. The germline gives CDR1 KGHSH, CDR2 LQKENI. The CDR3 is made up of 15 amino acids. No DNA has been recorded. CDR3 region: CASSPGGPHAYEQYF.

The chain employs TRBV15 and TRBJ2-7; the TCRdb D gene call, TRBD2, has no DNA to confirm it. In germline, CDR1 is LNHNV, CDR2 YYDKDF (reference sequence). The CDR3 spans 13 residues. Only the protein is on record. The CDR3 reads CATSRVATYEQYF.

This chain connects TRBV9 to TRBJ2-3; without DNA, the TCRdb call of TRBD2 cannot be checked. Germline lookup yields CDR1 SGDLS and CDR2 YYNGEE. The CDR3 runs to 16 residues. Only the protein sequence is given. CDR3 amino acids: CASSVGERLVEDTQYF.

This rearrangement joins TRBV30 to TRBJ1-6. The CDR3 runs to 14 residues. The coding DNA is unavailable. Germline values: CDR1 GTSNPN, CDR2 SVGIG (reference sequence). CDR3 loop: CAWAEGGLNSPLHF.

This chain joins TRBV2 and TRBJ1-2. Looked up from germline, CDR1 is SNHLY and CDR2 is FYNNEI. The CDR3 loop spans 13 amino acids. This entry has no DNA. CDR3 amino acids: CASSGPGNYGYTF.

The chain employs TRBV6-6 and TRBJ1-2. Per germline, CDR1 MNHNY and CDR2 SVGAGI (reference sequence). The CDR3 is made up of 11 amino acids. No DNA accompanies this entry. Here the CDR3 reads CASDSGVGYTF.

V is TRBV19 and J is TRBJ2-3. Germline V gene sequence: CDR1 LNHDA, CDR2 SQIVND (reference sequence). This CDR3 region has 14 residues. No DNA sequence is on record. The CDR3 spells CASSMAAFTDTQYF.

The rearrangement uses TRBV5-1 and TRBJ2-3; the D call of TRBD1 rests on TCRdb alone, since no DNA is present to check it. The germline V gene has CDR1 SGHRS and CDR2 YFSETQ. This CDR3 region has 16 residues. DNA is not recorded here. The CDR3 sequence: CASSPGTAEGQDTQYF.

This sequence joins TRBV19 and TRBJ2-7. Germline V gene sequence: CDR1 LNHDA, CDR2 SQIVND (reference sequence). The CDR3 has 14 amino acids. No DNA was logged. This chain's CDR3 is CASSNGVPTYEQYF.

V usage is TRBV7-2 and J usage is TRBJ1-5; lacking DNA, the TRBD1 call made by TCRdb goes unchecked. Per germline, CDR1 SGHTA and CDR2 FQGNSA. This CDR3 has 14 amino acids. There is no recorded DNA. The CDR3 spells CASSFRQTNQPQHF. Together with reference TRBV7-2 and TRBJ1-5, the CDR3 gives the full variable domain: GAGVSQSPSNKVTEKGKDVELRCDPISGHTALYWYRQSLGQGLEFLIYFQGNSAPDKSGLPSDRFSAERTGGSVSTLTIQRTQQEDSAVYLCASSFRQTNQPQHFGDGTRLSIL.

The CDR3 here is CASSFDSSYNEQFF. The chain joins TRBV5-6 to TRBJ2-1; the TRBD2 assignment by TCRdb is unverifiable without DNA. Germline CDR1 and CDR2: SGHDT and YYEEEE. This CDR3 has 14 amino acids. The DNA is unrecorded.

The chain couples TRBV2 to TRBJ1-1. In germline, CDR1 is SNHLY, CDR2 FYNNEI. The CDR3 is 13 amino acids. There is no recorded DNA. CDR3: CASIYDGNTEAFF.

The chain is built from TRBV6-6 and TRBJ2-6; TCRdb names TRBD1, which stays unverified in the absence of DNA. The CDR3 loop spans 13 amino acids. The DNA is not on file. CDR1 MNHNY and CDR2 SVGAGI come from the germline V gene (reference sequence). The chain's CDR3 is CATTGSGANVLTF.

The chain couples TRBV7-2 to TRBJ2-1. The CDR3 runs 15 residues. There is no recorded DNA. The V gene's germline CDR1 is SGHTA and CDR2 FQGNSA. CDR3: CASSFDGRTYNEQFF.